A single sample is the source of the 29 T cell receptor beta chains below, sequenced in a study of blood T cell repertoires in COVID-19. TCRdb's table, derived via immunoSEQ multiplex PCR, lists solely in-frame clones and lacks some. The sample shows fewer than 200,000 clones, about 80% of them seen only once. Sample: peripheral blood. These receptors were taken from a man aged 55 to 70 with acute or convalescent COVID-19.

The chain employs TRBV9 and TRBJ1-2, with D unresolved. This CDR3 is built from 13 residues. Trimming took 3 bases from V and 3 from J, leaving 9 bases between them. Germline V gene lookup returns CDR1 SGDLS and CDR2 YYNGEE. The DNA for the CDR3 is TGTGCCAGCAGCGACGAGGGTTACTATGGCTACACCTTC. Its protein product is CASSDEGYYGYTF.

CDR3 protein: CASGGSGTGNTGANVLTF. CDR3 in DNA: TGTGCCAGTGGGGGGTCCGGGACAGGGAATACCGGGGCCAACGTCCTGACTTTC. V gene TRBV19 combines with J gene TRBJ2-6; 9 nucleotides match TRBD1. J lost 4 bases, V lost 8 bases, and 15 bases had no gene match. The germline gives CDR1 LNHDA, CDR2 SQIVND (reference sequence). The CDR3 runs 18 residues. Together with reference TRBV19 and TRBJ2-6, the CDR3 gives the full variable domain: DGGITQSPKYLFRKEGQNVTLSCEQNLNHDAMYWYRQDPGQGLRLIYYSQIVNDFQKGDIAEGYSVSREKKESFPLTVTSAQKNPTAFYLCASGGSGTGNTGANVLTFGAGSRLTVL.

Remarks on this clone: Other nucleotide sequences from this sample produce the same CDR3. V is TRBV9 and J is TRBJ2-2; D is unclear. Germline lookup yields CDR1 SGDLS and CDR2 YYNGEE. Trimming stripped 2 bases from V and 3 bases from J, with 5 bases between. This CDR3 comprises 13 residues. The CDR3 DNA follows: TGTGCCAGCAGCGTGGCAGACACCGGGGAGCTGTTTTTT. This translates into CASSVADTGELFF.

V is TRBV9 and J is TRBJ2-3, with 13 bases fitting TRBD2. Germline V lookup: CDR1 SGDLS, CDR2 YYNGEE. Losses at the gene ends were 0 bases for V and 3 bases for J; bases not matched to a gene: 1. The CDR3 has 16 amino acids. The CDR3 spells CASSVGTSGGTDTQYF. In DNA form, the CDR3 reads TGTGCCAGCAGCGTAGGGACTAGCGGGGGAACAGATACGCAGTATTTT.

The chain combines TRBV4-3 with TRBJ2-6, with a possible D match to TRBD1 (6 bases). V was trimmed by 1 base and J by 3 bases, leaving 13 bases between them. In germline, CDR1 is LGHNA, CDR2 YSLEER. CDR3 length: 17 residues. Written as DNA, the CDR3 is TGCGCCAGCAGCCAAGTTACAGGGCGGTATGGGGCCAACGTCCTGACTTTC. Residues: CASSQVTGRYGANVLTF.

This chain joins TRBV7-3 and TRBJ2-7; 7 bases agree with TRBD2. Unmatched junction bases numbered 5, after V lost 5 bases and J lost 1 base. The CDR3 consists of 14 residues. Per germline, CDR1 SGHTA and CDR2 FQGTGA. The CDR3 region is CASSPRGGSYEQYF. The CDR3 DNA reads TGTGCCAGCAGCCCCCGGGGAGGGTCCTACGAGCAGTACTTC. Full variable domain (outside the CDR3, taken from reference TRBV7-3 and TRBJ2-7): GAGVSQTPSNKVTEKGKYVELRCDPISGHTALYWYRQSLGQGPEFLIYFQGTGAADDSGLPNDRFFAVRPEGSVSTLKIQRTERGDSAVYLCASSPRGGSYEQYFGPGTRLTVT.

The CDR3 coding sequence is TGTGCCAGCAGCTTAAGACAGGGGGCAAGAGGAAACACCATATATTTT. This translates into CASSLRQGARGNTIYF. The V and J genes are TRBV7-9 and TRBJ1-3; 10 positions match TRBD1. Trimming removed 2 bases from V and 4 bases from J; junction bases left unmatched: 5. CDR3 size: 16 residues. Germline loops: CDR1 SEHNR, CDR2 FQNEAQ (reference sequence).

The J gene is TRBJ1-6, the V gene TRBV2, with D possibly matching TRBD1 (5 bases). This CDR3 comprises 13 residues. Germline V CDR1 and CDR2: SNHLY, FYNNEI. V was cut by 6 bases and J by 2 bases, with 5 bases left in between. The CDR3 nucleotides read TGTGCCAGCAGGGACACCTATAATTCACCCCTCCACTTT. Translation: CASRDTYNSPLHF.

The chain recombines TRBV6-5 with TRBJ2-1; the D is unclear. The CDR3 contains 13 residues. The germline gives CDR1 MNHEY, CDR2 SVGAGI. The V gene lost 10 bases and the J gene lost 4 bases, with 14 bases spanning the gap. The CDR3, as DNA: TGTGCCACGGTACCCGAAGTTTACAATGAGCAGTTCTTC. It translates to CATVPEVYNEQFF.

A single count supports this clone. The chain is built from TRBV3-1 (or the pseudogene TRBV3-2) and TRBJ1-2, with 10 nucleotides matching TRBD1. V trimming: 9 bases; J trimming: 8 bases; junction bases outside the gene matches: 9. The CDR3 extends over 13 amino acids. CDR1 and CDR2 from the germline V gene are LGHDT and YNNKEL (reference sequence). The DNA for the CDR3 is TGTGCCAGTTGGCCCGGGACAGGGGACGGCTACACCTTC. This codes for CASWPGTGDGYTF.

This clone was seen repeatedly, ten times or more. This same CDR3 is encoded by further DNA sequences in the sample. This chain connects TRBV7-2 to TRBJ2-3, with 12 bases identical to TRBD2. The CDR3 loop spans 14 amino acids. V was clipped by 4 bases and J by 6 bases; unmatched bases: 2. The germline V gene encodes CDR1 SGHTA and CDR2 FQGNSA. Written as DNA, the CDR3 is TGTGCCAGCAGCTCTAGCGGGGGGGCGGATACGCAGTATTTT. Encoded protein: CASSSSGGADTQYF.

In regard to this clone: Different DNA sequences within this sample yield the same CDR3. The chain recombines TRBV5-1 with TRBJ1-2; D unresolved. CDR3 length: 14 amino acids. The V end was cut by 0 bases, the J end by 4 bases, with 10 bases between. CDR1 SGHRS and CDR2 YFSETQ come from the germline V gene. The CDR3 region has the DNA TGCGCCAGCAGCTTGGATGGAGTTGGCTATGGCTACACCTTC. It is translated as CASSLDGVGYGYTF.

The chain links TRBV18 to TRBJ1-2; 7 nucleotides match TRBD1. The V segment lost 8 bases and the J segment 8 bases; nucleotides outside the gene matches: 5. In germline, CDR1 is KGHSH, CDR2 LQKENI. This CDR3 has 11 residues. This chain's CDR3 is CASRTGAGYTF. Written as DNA, the CDR3 is TGTGCCAGCAGAACAGGGGCCGGCTACACCTTC.

The chain uses TRBV12-3 or TRBV12-4 and TRBJ1-1; TRBD1 agrees at 9 bases. This CDR3 spans 13 amino acids. The J segment lost 7 bases and the V segment lost 5 bases, leaving 5 bases of the junction unmatched. In nucleotides, the CDR3 is TGTGCCAGCAGTCAATTGACAGGGGGTGAAGCTTTCTTT. Encoded protein: CASSQLTGGEAFF.

The rearrangement uses TRBV27 and TRBJ2-5; 9 bases line up with TRBD2. The CDR3 length is 15 residues. Germline V gene lookup returns CDR1 MNHEY and CDR2 SMNVEV (reference sequence). The J segment lost 1 base and the V segment lost 2 bases, leaving 2 bases of the junction unmatched. Written as DNA, the CDR3 is TGTGCCAGCAGTTTAAGAGCGGGGGGCCAAGAGACCCAGTACTTC. This codes for CASSLRAGGQETQYF.

The J gene is TRBJ2-6, the V gene TRBV2, with TRBD1 matching 9 bases. V lost 4 bases to trimming and J lost 3 bases; unmatched junction nucleotides: 4. The CDR3 consists of 16 residues. Germline V lookup: CDR1 SNHLY, CDR2 FYNNEI. This chain's CDR3 is CASSAGTGNGANVLTF. CDR3 DNA sequence: TGTGCCAGCAGTGCCGGGACAGGGAATGGGGCCAACGTCCTGACTTTC.

V is TRBV3-1 (or the pseudogene TRBV3-2) and J is TRBJ1-4, with 7 bases fitting TRBD1. This CDR3 region has 16 residues. J gave up 11 bases and V 1 base, and 13 bases lay outside the gene matches. Germline V gives CDR1 LGHDT, CDR2 YNNKEL (reference sequence). CDR3: CASSQVDQGGAGKLFF. CDR3 sequence (DNA): TGTGCCAGCAGCCAAGTCGACCAGGGGGGCGCAGGGAAACTGTTTTTT.

In its sample, this clone was seen once. The rearrangement joins TRBV29-1 to TRBJ1-2, with D tentatively TRBD1 (5 bases). The germline CDR1 and CDR2 sequences are SQVTM and ANQGSEA. V lost 6 bases and J 0 bases, leaving 17 bases between the germline ends. This CDR3 contains 15 residues. The CDR3 sequence is CSVTQTGPANYGYTF. CDR3 in DNA: TGCAGCGTGACTCAAACAGGCCCAGCTAACTATGGCTACACCTTC.

This clone was seen only a few times. This rearrangement joins TRBV6-5 to TRBJ2-6; D may be TRBD1 (5 bases). The CDR3 loop spans 15 amino acids. In germline, CDR1 is MNHEY, CDR2 SVGAGI. The V and J ends lost 0 bases and 4 bases respectively, with 7 bases between them. The CDR3 reads CASSYSTAGANVLTF. The CDR3 bases are TGTGCCAGCAGTTACTCGACAGCCGGGGCCAACGTCCTGACTTTC.

In its sample, this clone was seen a few times. The V call is TRBV2, the J call TRBJ1-2; the match to TRBD1 covers 9 bases. Germline trimming cut 4 bases from V and 4 bases from J; bases unmatched to any gene: 10. Germline CDR1 is SNHLY and CDR2 is FYNNEI. The CDR3 is 16 amino acids. The CDR3 protein is CASSGAGTGKAYGYTF. CDR3 nucleotide sequence: TGTGCCAGCAGTGGGGCCGGGACAGGGAAGGCCTATGGCTACACCTTC.

The chain employs TRBV29-1 and TRBJ2-7, with a tentative D call TRBD1 (5 bases). This CDR3 has 15 residues. CDR1 is SQVTM and CDR2 is ANQGSEA in the germline V gene. The V end lost 1 base, the J end lost 2 bases, and 15 bases lay between the germline ends. Here the CDR3 DNA reads TGCAGCGTTGAAGGGACATCCCGAACCGCCTACGAGCAGTACTTC. Translating it yields CSVEGTSRTAYEQYF.

This clone was detected a few times. The J gene is TRBJ2-3, the V gene TRBV25-1; 7 nucleotides match TRBD1. V was pared by 4 bases and J by 6 bases, with 4 bases of the junction left unmatched. The V gene's germline CDR1 is MGHDK and CDR2 SYGVNS. CDR3 size: 13 residues. The CDR3 DNA reads TGTGCCAGCAGTGTCGTAGGGGGCGATACGCAGTATTTT. Amino acids: CASSVVGGDTQYF.

This clone was detected a few times. Other nucleotide sequences from this sample produce the same CDR3. The rearrangement joins TRBV6-5 to TRBJ1-5; 8 bases align to TRBD1. The CDR3 sequence is 13 residues long. Germline CDR1 and CDR2: MNHEY and SVGAGI. V lost 6 bases to trimming and J lost 2 bases; unmatched junction nucleotides: 0. The CDR3: CASRGQGNQPQHF. The CDR3 nucleotides are TGTGCCAGCAGGGGACAGGGCAATCAGCCCCAGCATTTT.

The J gene is TRBJ1-1, the V gene TRBV9; D is perhaps TRBD1 (5 bases). The CDR3 totals 15 residues. Between the trimmed V and J ends, which lost 2 bases and 5 bases, there was a span of 16 bases. Germline V CDR1 and CDR2: SGDLS, YYNGEE. In nucleotides, the CDR3 is TGTGCCAGCAGCGTTAATCTAATGGGGGGAACTGAAGCTTTCTTT. Protein product: CASSVNLMGGTEAFF.

The chain has TRBV6-2 or TRBV6-3 and TRBJ2-3; D perhaps matches TRBD2 (6 bases). The CDR3 runs to 16 residues. Trimming removed 5 bases from V and 3 bases from J, with 18 bases in between. The germline V gene has CDR1 MNHEY and CDR2 SVGEGT. CDR3 DNA: TGTGCCAGCAGTGACCCGGGACTCCTGACGACAGATACGCAGTATTTT. Amino acid sequence: CASSDPGLLTTDTQYF.

The genes are TRBV6-2 or TRBV6-3 and TRBJ2-7; D uncertain. Germline CDR1 is MNHEY and CDR2 is SVGEGT. CDR3 length: 12 amino acids. V shed 4 bases and J shed 3 bases, with 7 bases lying between them. The CDR3, as DNA: TGTGCCAGCAGTTCTATAGACTACGAGCAGTACTTC. It yields the protein CASSSIDYEQYF.

CDR3: CASSQLWTNTGELFF. The CDR3 DNA is TGTGCCAGCAGCCAGCTTTGGACTAACACCGGGGAGCTGTTTTTT. The chain carries TRBV14 and TRBJ2-2, with D tentatively TRBD2 (5 bases). The CDR3 runs to 15 residues. The germline V gene encodes CDR1 SGHDN and CDR2 FVKESK. V was pared by 3 bases and J by 2 bases, with 10 bases between.

The chain's CDR3 is CATMTATANTGELFF. The CDR3 DNA reads as TGTGCCACCATGACAGCTACCGCGAACACCGGGGAGCTGTTTTTT. This chain connects TRBV24-1 to TRBJ2-2; D might be TRBD1 (5 bases). Germline V gene data show CDR1 as KGHDR and CDR2 as SFDVKD. V lost 8 bases and J 0 bases, leaving 12 bases between the germline ends. This CDR3 region has 15 residues.

The chain combines TRBV7-9 with TRBJ2-5, with 13 bases fitting TRBD2. V was clipped by 4 bases and J by 5 bases; unmatched bases: 16. This CDR3 has 19 residues. Looked up from germline, CDR1 is SEHNR and CDR2 is FQNEAQ (reference sequence). The CDR3 region is CASSSPAGRLAGGGETQYF. CDR3 DNA sequence: TGTGCCAGCAGCTCCCCGGCGGGTCGACTAGCGGGGGGAGGGGAGACCCAGTACTTC.